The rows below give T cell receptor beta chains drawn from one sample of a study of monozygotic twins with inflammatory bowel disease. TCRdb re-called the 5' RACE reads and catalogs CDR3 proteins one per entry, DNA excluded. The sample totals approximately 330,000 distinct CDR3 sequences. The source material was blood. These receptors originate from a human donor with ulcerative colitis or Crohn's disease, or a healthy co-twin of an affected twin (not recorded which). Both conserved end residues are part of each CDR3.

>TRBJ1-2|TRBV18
CASSPPGRSYGYTF
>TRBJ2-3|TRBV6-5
CASSYTGRPTDTQYF
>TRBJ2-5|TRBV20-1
CSAFQTGGRETQYF
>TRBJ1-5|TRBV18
CASSAPKGGRGNQPQHF
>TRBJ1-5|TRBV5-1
CASSIGTEGGNQPQHF
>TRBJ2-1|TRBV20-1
CSAGEAGRNEQFF
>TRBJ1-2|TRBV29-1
CSVEDRGGRVYGYTF
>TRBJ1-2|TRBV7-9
CASSFGLNYGYTF
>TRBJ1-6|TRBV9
CASSVGRGGALNSPLHF
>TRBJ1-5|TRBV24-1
CATSHAGAAQPQHF
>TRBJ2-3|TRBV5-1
CASSLAGPGNTDTQYF
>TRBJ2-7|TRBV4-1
CASSQDWDARAYEQYF
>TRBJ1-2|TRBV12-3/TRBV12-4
CASSLAGGTNYGYTF
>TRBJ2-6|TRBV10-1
CASSGGSSGANVLTF
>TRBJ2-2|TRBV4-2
CASSQDVAGGNTGELFF
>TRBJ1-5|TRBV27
CASSSLGQSNQPQHF
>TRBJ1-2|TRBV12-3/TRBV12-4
CASSLKQEIGKVF
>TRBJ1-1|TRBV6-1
CASNPTGVSGTEAFF
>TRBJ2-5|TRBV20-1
CSASASLEGGRQETQYF
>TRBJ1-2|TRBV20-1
CSASGSGTGGYGYTF
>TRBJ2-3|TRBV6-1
CASSLAGGPADTQYF
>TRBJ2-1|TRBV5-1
CASRGDYNEQFF
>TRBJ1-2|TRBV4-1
CASSQGLSGYTF
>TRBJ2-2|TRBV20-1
CSARVGFITGELFF
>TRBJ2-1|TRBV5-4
CASSPGQGSGYEQFF
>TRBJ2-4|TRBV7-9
CASRKSDSAENMQYF
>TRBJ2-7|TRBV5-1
CASSLGPGREVIYEQYF
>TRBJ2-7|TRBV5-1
CASSFGLASTYEQYF
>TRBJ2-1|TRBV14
CASSPPPNEQFF
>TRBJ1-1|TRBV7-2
CASSRQGRNTEAFF
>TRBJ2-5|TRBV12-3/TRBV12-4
CASSAGLLKETQYF
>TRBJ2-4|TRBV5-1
CASRRSGGALDIQYF
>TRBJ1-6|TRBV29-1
CSVRDREEAPLHF
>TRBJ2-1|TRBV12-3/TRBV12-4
CASSFMGGHYNEQFF
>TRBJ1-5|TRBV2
CASSVNRGENNQPQHF
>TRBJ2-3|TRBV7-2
CASSLDGSGGTDTQYF
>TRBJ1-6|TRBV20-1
CSASRTGNSPLHF